What follows describes a single T cell receptor (beta chain). Its recognized antigen is unknown. The record has no base qualities; no much larger clone is one base away. For repertoire sequencing, TCR beta CDR3 regions were amplified from RNA transcripts. The first round was an RT-PCR using HTBI primers with the Qiagen OneStep RT-PCR kit, and this first round was followed by a second-round multiplex PCR, then size selection and purification. Libraries were sequenced paired-end with 100 bp reads on an Illumina HiSeq2000. The study's own analysis went as follows. SOAPnuke was used to process the reads, throwing out any read that had adapters, had uncalled bases, had a mean Phred below 15, or lacked an exact constant-primer or identifier match. COPE v1.2.5 was used to merge high-quality paired reads. Unique nucleotide sequences were defined as clonotypes and aligned to IMGT TRB V, D and J references using MiTCR v1.1. Analysis was restricted to V-J combinations with a frequency above 0.0001, which covered roughly 99% of repertoires. For each V-J combination, a TCR clonal expansion and chaos score was defined as F50 clonal expansion divided by the chaos observed in the TCRdist matrix. Welch's t-statistics and random forest were used to reduce features to about a dozen V-J combinations, which were fed into a naive Bayes classifier. The similarity between thyroid and blood repertoires was quantified using the Morisita-Horn index. TCRdb reworked the public reads: Q25 trimming with fastp, MiXCR clone assembly, productive beta chains retained. CDR3 protein sequences are deduplicated, and each keeps its most common genes and DNA. V and J calls and clone size were set by TCRdb, not the authors. The sample includes hundreds of thousands of distinct CDR3 sequences, with roughly 14% observed a single time. Around 9.8% of the sample is in the top ten clones.

These data belong to a study of Graves' ophthalmopathy and Graves' hyperthyroidism (dated by TCRdb to between 2017 and 2018). Notes on the research overall: Peripheral blood was collected at initial diagnosis, prior to any treatment. TCR beta repertoire signatures were used to distinguish Graves' ophthalmopathy from Graves' hyperthyroidism and to predict progression to ophthalmopathy. In total, approximately 130 blood samples were TCR-sequenced: approximately 42 ophthalmopathy, some 75 hyperthyroidism and 17 hyperthyroidism-to-ophthalmopathy patients. To explore V-J signatures that distinguish ophthalmopathy from hyperthyroidism, a discovery set of about a hundred patients was enrolled, made up of about 40 with ophthalmopathy and 57 with stable hyperthyroidism. The independent validation cohort included roughly 19 hyperthyroidism patients plus 17 patients who later progressed from hyperthyroidism to ophthalmopathy. In six hyperthyroidism patients, the T-cell repertoire of thyroid tissue was compared with the T-cell repertoire of blood. After sampling, hyperthyroidism patients received methimazole starting at 30 mg daily, and ophthalmopathy patients received high-dose intravenous methylprednisolone. The roughly 94 discovery patients were randomly split 7:3 into training and test sets. The paper as a whole reports these results and caveats: In cross-validation, the 13-signature model distinguished ophthalmopathy from stable hyperthyroidism with 87.88% sensitivity and roughly 81% specificity, while in the test set the corresponding values were around 79% and 71%. No statistical method was used to predetermine the sample size, and group allocation was not hidden from the investigators. Most expanded thyroid clonotypes with frequency above 0.001 were also detected in blood, suggesting blood repertoires may reflect the thyroid immune response. In validation, the model predicted ophthalmopathy progression with less than 71% sensitivity and approximately 75% specificity; roughly 11 predicted patients were CT-confirmed with GO in a median of approximately 6.2 months.

CDR1 and CDR2 are drawn from the germline V gene: MNHNS, SASEGT. Germline trimming: 8 bases from V, 3 bases from J; junction bases outside gene matches: 9. The CDR3 contains 16 residues, cysteine and phenylalanine counted. The CDR3 DNA has 48 bases and is translated from base 1. Patients with ophthalmopathy had moderately to severely active disease, with a Clinical Activity Score of 3 or more, a NOSPECS grade of 4 or more, and a disease duration of less than 3 months. Anyone with other autoimmune diseases, uncontrolled infections, pregnancy or lactation was excluded from the study. Clinical symptoms, serum thyroxine, TRAb, thyroid ultrasound and orbital computed tomography formed the basis of the diagnosis. PBMCs were isolated from about 10 ml of fresh peripheral blood by Ficoll-Paque density gradient centrifugation. Total RNA was extracted using Trizol reagent, and RNA quality was checked on an Agilent 2100 Bioanalyzer.

The rearrangement combines TRBV6-1 with TRBJ2-2, with 10 bases aligning to TRBD1. The material sequenced was blood. The sequence was obtained from a woman in her 30s with Graves' ophthalmopathy. Donor details come from another sample of the same person, matched by shared clones. The DNA is TGTGCCAGCCGCCATAGACAGGGGGCCGACACCGGGGAGCTGTTTTTT. Its coded protein is CASRHRQGADTGELFF.